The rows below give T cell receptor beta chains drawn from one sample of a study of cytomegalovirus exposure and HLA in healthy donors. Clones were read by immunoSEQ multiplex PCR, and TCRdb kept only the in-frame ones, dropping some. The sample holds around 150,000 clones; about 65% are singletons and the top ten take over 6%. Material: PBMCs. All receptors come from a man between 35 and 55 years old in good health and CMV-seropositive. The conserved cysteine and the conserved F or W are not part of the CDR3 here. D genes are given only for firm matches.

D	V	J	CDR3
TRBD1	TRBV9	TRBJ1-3	ASSITGALDTIY
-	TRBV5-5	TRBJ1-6	ASSLTQGYNSPLH
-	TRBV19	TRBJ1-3	ASSYLSSSGNTIY
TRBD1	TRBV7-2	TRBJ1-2	ASSRGDRGYVYT
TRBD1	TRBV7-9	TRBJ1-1	ASSLMTGTGGTEAF
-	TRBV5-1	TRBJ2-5	ASSTGSRETQY
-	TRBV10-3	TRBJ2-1	AISDYRLYNEQF
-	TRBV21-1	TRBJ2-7	ASARAGTGCYEQY
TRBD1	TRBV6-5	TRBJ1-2	ASSFSGGNYGYT
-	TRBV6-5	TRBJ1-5	ASGEGNQPQH
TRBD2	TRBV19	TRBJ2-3	ASSIAAGGSSDTQY
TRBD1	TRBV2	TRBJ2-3	ASTPGQGTDTQY
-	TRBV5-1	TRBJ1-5	AAPGDQPQH
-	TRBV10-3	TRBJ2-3	AITPGPPSTDTQY
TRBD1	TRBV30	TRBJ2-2	AWDRENTGELF
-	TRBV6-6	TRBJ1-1	ASSFQGSDTEAF
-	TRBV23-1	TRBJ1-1	ASSLTGEAF
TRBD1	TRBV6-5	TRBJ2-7	ASTSGDRVNYEQY
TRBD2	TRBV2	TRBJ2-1	ASSDPAGGRMSVRF
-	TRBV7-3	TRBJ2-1	ASSPGYRRNEQF
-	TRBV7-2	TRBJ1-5	ASSLVQNQPQH
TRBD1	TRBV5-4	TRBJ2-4	ASSEDRGYAKNIQY
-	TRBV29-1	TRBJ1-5	SVVSGSGNQPQH
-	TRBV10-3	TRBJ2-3	ATNRGGAGTDTQY
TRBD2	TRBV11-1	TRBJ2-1	ASSPLGLAGAKEQF
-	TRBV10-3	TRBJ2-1	AISGDGTYNEQF
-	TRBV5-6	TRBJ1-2	ASSLLSGGHYGYT
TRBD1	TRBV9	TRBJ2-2	ASSAGTGAGELF
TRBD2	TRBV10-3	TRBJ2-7	AISESSGGLNYYEQY
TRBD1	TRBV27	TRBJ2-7	ASSLSSINRLGTGAYEQY
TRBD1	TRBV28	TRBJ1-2	ASLDRGRRSYGYT
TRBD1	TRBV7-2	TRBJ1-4	ASSFTGVTEKLF
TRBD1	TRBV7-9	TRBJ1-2	ASSLAIGTGRGYT
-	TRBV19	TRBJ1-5	ASSIDQGGQPQH
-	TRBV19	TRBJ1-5	ASSTLNQPQH
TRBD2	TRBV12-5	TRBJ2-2	ASGLVSRGLAVNTGELF
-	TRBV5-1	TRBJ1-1	ASSRGDRGNTEAF
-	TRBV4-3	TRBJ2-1	ASSQDSRYNEQF
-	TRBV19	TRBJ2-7	ASSIAGGGNYEQY
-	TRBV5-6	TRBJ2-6	ASSSRAAFSEVLT
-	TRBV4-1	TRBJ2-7	ASSPRGVEQY
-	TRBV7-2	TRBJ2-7	ASSLWAGAAYEQY
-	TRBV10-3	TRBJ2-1	AISKQGGEQF
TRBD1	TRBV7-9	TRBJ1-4	ASSTQGGAGEKLF
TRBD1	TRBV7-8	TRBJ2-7	ASNSGTGSYEQY
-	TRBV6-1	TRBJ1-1	ASNRGLVDTEAF
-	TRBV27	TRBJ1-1	ASSKQNTEAF
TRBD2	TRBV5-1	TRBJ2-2	ASSPLTSGGLANTGELF
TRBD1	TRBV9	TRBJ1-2	ASSPQGGYGYT
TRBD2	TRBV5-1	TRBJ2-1	ASSLGLAGQDEQF
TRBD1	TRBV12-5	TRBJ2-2	ASGLGQGIAGELF
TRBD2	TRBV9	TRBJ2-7	ARRGVLQDTYEQY
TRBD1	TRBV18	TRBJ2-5	ASSQTKGAEQY